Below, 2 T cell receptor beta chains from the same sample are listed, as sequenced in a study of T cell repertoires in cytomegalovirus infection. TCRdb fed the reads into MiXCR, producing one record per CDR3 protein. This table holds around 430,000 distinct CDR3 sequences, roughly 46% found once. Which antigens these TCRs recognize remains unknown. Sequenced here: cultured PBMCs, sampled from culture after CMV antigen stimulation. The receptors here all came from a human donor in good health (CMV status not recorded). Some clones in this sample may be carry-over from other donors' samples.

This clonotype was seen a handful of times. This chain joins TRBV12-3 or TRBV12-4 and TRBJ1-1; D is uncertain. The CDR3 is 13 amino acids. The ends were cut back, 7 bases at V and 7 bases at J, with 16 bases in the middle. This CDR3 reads CASTTWANGEAFF. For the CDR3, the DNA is TGTGCCAGCACCACCTGGGCCAATGGTGAAGCTTTCTTT.

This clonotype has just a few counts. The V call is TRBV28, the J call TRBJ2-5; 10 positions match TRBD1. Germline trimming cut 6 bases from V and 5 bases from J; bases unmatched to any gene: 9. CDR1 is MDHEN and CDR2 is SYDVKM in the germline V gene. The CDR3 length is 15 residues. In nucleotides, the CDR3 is TGTGCCAGCAGCAGGACAGGGGGAGAGGACGAGACCCAGTACTTC. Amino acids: CASSRTGGEDETQYF.